This T cell receptor (beta chain) was documented in a study of shared clonotypes between healthy human individuals. Study summary: The donors, two women and three men, were aged 18 to 49.

Scientists sequenced DNA from unsorted PBMC on ten immunoSEQ deep assay plates. Clones were read by immunoSEQ multiplex PCR, and TCRdb kept only the in-frame ones, dropping some. The sample contains 470,000 or so clones, almost 80% of which appear only once. CDR3 size: 16 residues. CDR1 LNHDA and CDR2 SQIVND come from the germline V gene (reference sequence). V was pared by 4 bases and J by 5 bases, with 17 bases between. Those who donated were healthy HIV-negative adults, with no recent acute infections or vaccinations reported. The clonotype was recovered from a woman aged 40 to 50 in good health. Some clones in this sample may be carry-over from other donors' samples. This rearrangement joins TRBV19 to TRBJ2-2, with D tentatively TRBD1 (6 bases). The sequenced sample consisted of PBMCs. CDR3 residues: CASSRTVLTGTGELFF. The CDR3 coding sequence is TGTGCCAGTAGTAGGACAGTTCTGACTGGGACCGGGGAGCTGTTTTTT.